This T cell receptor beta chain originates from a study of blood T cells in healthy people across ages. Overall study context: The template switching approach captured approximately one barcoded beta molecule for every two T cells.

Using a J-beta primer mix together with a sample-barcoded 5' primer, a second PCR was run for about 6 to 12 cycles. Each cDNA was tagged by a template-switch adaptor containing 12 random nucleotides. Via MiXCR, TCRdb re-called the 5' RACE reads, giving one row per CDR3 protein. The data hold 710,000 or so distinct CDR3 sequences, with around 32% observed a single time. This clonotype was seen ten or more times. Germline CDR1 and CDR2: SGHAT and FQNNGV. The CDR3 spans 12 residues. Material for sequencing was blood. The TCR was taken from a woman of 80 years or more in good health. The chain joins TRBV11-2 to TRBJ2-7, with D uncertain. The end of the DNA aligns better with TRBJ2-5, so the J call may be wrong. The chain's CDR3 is CASSNQDGTQYF. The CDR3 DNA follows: TGTGCCAGCAGCAATCAGGACGGGACCCAGTACTTC.